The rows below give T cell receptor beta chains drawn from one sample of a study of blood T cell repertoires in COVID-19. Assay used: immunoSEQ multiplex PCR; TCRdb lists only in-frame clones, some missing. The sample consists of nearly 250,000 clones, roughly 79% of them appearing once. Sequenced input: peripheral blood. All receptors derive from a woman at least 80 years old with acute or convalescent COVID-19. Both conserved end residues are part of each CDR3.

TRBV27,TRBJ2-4,CASSSRTSGRNIQYF
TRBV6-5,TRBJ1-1,CASRDRTVNTEAFF
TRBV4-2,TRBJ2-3,CASSQGGSGADTQYF
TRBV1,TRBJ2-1,CTREREGSYNEQFF
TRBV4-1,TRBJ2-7,CASSQDGTGGGEQYF
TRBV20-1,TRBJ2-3,CSASGREGRADTQYF
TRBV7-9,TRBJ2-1,CASSLVGSEQFF
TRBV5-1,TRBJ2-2,CASSPGLAGGSTGELFF
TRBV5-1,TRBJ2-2,CASSLIQAGELFF
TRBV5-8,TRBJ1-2,CASSLVVGQGLAYGYTF
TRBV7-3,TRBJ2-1,CASSPRTSGGYNEQFF
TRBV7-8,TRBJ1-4,CASSPRDRAVEKLFF
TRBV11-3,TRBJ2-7,CASSAGQGAYEQYF
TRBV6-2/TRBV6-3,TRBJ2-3,CASSPAGTGTDTQYF
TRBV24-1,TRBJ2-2,CATSDLQVRGELFF
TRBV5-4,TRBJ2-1,CASSLIAGKYNEQFF
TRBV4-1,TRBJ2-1,CASSQETSLSYNEQFF